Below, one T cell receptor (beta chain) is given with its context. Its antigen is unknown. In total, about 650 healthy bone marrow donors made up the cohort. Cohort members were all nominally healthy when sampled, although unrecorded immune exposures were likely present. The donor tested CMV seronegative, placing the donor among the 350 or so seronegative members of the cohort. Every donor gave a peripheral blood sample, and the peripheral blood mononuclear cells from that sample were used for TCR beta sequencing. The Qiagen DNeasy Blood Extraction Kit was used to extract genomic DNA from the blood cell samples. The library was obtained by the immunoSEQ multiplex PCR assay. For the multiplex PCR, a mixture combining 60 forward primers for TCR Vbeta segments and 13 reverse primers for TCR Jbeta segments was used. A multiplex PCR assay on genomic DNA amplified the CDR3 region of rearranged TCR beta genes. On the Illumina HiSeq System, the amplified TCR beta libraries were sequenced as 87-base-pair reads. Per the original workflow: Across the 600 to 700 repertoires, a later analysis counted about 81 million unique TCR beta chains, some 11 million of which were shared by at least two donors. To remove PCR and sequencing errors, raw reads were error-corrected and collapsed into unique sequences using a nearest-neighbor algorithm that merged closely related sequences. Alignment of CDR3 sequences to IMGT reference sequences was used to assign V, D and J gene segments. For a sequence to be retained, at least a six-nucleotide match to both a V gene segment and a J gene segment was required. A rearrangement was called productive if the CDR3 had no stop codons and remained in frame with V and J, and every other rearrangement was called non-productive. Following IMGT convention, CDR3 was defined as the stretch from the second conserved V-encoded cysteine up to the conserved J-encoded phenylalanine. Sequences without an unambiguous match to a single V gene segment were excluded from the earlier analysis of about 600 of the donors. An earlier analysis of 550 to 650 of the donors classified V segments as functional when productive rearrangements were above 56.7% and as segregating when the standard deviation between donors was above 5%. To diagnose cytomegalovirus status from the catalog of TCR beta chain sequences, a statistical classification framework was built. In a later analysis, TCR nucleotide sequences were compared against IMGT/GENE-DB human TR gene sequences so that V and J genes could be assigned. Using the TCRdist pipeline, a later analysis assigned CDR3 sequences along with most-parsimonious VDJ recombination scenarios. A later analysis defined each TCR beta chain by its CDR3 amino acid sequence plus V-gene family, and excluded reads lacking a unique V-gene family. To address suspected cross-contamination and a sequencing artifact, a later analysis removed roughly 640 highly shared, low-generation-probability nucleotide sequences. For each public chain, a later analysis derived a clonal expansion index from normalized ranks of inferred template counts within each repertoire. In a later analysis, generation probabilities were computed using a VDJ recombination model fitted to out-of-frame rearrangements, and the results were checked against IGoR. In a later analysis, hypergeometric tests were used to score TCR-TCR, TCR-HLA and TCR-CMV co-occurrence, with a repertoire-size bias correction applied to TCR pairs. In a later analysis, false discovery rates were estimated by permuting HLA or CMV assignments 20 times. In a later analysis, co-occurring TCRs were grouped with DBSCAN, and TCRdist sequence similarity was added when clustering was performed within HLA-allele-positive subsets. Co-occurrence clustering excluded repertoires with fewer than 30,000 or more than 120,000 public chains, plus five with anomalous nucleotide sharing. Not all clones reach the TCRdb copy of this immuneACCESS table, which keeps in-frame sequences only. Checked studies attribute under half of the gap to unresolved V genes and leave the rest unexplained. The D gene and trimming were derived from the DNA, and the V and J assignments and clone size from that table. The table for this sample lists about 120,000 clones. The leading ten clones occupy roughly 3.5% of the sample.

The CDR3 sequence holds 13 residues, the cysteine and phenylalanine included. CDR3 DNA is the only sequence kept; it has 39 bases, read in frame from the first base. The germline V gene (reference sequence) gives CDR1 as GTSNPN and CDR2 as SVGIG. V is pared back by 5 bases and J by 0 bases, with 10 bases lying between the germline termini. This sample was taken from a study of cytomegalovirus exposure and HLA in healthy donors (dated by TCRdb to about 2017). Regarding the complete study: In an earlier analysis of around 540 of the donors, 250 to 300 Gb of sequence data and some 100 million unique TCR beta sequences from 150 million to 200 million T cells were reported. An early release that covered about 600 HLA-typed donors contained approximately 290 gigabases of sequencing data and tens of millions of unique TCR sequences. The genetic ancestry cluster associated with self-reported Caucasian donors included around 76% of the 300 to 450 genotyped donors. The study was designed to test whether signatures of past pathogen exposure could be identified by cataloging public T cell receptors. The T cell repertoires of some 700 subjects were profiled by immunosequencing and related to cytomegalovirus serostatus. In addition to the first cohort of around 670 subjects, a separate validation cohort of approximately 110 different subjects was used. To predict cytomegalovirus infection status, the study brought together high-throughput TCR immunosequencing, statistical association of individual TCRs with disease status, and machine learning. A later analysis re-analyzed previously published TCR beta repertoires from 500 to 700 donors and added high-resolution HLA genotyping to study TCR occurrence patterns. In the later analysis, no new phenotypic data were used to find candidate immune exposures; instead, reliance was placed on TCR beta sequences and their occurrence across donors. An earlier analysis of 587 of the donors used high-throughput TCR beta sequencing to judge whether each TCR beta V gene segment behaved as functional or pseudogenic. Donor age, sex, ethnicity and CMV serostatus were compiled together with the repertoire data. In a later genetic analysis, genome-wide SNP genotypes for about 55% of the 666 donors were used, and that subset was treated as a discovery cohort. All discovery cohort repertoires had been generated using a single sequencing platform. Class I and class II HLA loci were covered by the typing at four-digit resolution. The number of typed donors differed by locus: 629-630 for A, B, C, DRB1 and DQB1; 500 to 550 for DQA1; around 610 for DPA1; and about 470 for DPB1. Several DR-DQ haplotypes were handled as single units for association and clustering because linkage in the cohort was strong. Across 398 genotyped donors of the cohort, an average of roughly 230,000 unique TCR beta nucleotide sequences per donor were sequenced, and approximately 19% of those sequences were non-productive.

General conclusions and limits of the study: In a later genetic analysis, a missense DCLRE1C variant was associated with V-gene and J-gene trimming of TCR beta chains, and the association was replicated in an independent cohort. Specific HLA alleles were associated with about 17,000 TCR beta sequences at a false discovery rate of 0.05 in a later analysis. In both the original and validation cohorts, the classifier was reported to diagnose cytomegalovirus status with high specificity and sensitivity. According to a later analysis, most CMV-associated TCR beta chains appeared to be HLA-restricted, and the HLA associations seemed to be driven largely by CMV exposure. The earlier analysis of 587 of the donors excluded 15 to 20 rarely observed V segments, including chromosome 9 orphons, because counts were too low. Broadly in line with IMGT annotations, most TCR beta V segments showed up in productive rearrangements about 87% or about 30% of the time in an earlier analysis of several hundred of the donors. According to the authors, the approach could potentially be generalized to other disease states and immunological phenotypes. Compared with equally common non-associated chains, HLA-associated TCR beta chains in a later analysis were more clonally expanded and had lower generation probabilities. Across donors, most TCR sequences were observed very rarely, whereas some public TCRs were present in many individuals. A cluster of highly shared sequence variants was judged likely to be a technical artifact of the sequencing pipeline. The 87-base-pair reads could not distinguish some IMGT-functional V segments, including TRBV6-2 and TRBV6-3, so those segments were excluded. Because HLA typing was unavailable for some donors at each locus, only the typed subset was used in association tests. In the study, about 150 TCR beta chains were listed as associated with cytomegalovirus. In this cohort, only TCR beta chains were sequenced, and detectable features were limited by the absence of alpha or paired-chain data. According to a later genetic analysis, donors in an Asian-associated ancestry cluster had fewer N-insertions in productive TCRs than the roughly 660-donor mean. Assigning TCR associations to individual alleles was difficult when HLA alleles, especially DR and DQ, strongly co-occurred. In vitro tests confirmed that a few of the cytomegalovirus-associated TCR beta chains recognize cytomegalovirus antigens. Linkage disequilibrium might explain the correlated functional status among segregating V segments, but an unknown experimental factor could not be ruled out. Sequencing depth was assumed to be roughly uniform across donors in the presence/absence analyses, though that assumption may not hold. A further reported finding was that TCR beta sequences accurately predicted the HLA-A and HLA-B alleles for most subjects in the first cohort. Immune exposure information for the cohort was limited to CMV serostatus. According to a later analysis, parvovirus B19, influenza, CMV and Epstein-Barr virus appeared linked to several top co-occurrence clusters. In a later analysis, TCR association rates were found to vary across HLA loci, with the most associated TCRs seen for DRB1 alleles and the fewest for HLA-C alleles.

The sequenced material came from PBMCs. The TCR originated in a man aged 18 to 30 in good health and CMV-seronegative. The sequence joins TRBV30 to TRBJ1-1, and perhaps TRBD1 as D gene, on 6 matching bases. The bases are TGTGCCTGGTCGGGACACTTGAACACTGAAGCTTTCTTT. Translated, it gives CAWSGHLNTEAFF.